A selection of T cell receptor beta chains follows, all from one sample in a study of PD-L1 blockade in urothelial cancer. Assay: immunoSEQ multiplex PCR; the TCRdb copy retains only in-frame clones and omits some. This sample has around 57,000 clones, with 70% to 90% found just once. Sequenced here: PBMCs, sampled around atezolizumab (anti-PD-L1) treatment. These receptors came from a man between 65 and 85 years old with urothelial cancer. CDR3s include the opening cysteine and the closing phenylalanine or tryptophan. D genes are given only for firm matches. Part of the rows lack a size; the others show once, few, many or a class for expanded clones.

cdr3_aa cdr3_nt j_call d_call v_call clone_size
CASSLVGGSGNEQFF TGCGCCAGCAGCCTGGTGGGTGGGAGTGGCAATGAGCAGTTCTTC TRBJ2-1 . TRBV4-3 .
CASSVVSGDERYF TGTGCCAGCAGCGTAGTATCGGGGGACGAGCGGTACTTC TRBJ2-7 . TRBV9 once
CASAYRGLYNEQFF TGCGCCAGCGCCTACAGGGGGCTCTACAATGAGCAGTTCTTC TRBJ2-1 TRBD1 TRBV5-1 .
CASSLQGPLFF TGTGCCAGCAGCTTACAGGGGCCCTTGTTTTTT TRBJ1-4 . TRBV7-3 .
CSVEEGAGREQYF TGCAGCGTTGAAGAGGGTGCGGGGCGCGAGCAGTACTTC TRBJ2-7 . TRBV29-1 .
CASSKGTGYEQYF TGCGCCAGCAGCAAGGGGACAGGCTACGAGCAGTACTTC TRBJ2-7 TRBD1 TRBV5-1 .
CASSFWASGSLRGYEQYF TGTGCCAGCAGCTTTTGGGCTAGCGGGAGTTTGCGCGGATACGAGCAGTACTTC TRBJ2-7 TRBD2 TRBV5-8 once
CASSLGQNYGYTF TGTGCCAGCAGCTTAGGACAGAACTATGGCTACACCTTC TRBJ1-2 . TRBV7-9 .
CASSIGEGVTYNEQFF TGTGCCAGTAGTATAGGAGAAGGAGTTACCTACAATGAGCAGTTCTTC TRBJ2-1 . TRBV19 .
CASTGTPNQPQHF TGTGCCAGTACTGGGACACCCAATCAGCCCCAGCATTTT TRBJ1-5 . TRBV28 .
CASSESGLGVGTGELFF TGTGCCAGCAGTGAATCAGGTCTAGGGGTAGGCACCGGGGAGCTGTTTTTT TRBJ2-2 . TRBV2 .
CASSPNSGGEGNTIYF TGTGCCAGCAGCCCAAACTCAGGGGGCGAAGGAAACACCATATATTTT TRBJ1-3 TRBD1 TRBV7-9 .
CASSQELAGGPNTQYF TGCGCCAGCAGCCAAGAACTAGCGGGAGGGCCAAATACGCAGTATTTT TRBJ2-3 TRBD2 TRBV4-3 .
CASSLGRAGANYEQYF TGTGCCAGCAGTTTAGGTAGGGCGGGGGCGAACTACGAGCAGTACTTC TRBJ2-7 . TRBV27 .
CASSDSILTSGSMDTQYF TGTGCCAGCAGTGACAGTATTCTTACTAGCGGGAGTATGGATACGCAGTATTTT TRBJ2-3 TRBD2 TRBV2 .
CATTQGTGVGYTF TGTGCCACCACCCAGGGGACAGGGGTAGGCTACACCTTC TRBJ1-2 TRBD1 TRBV15 .
CASSWGVSYEQYF TGTGCCAGCAGCTGGGGGGTCTCCTACGAGCAGTACTTC TRBJ2-7 . TRBV7-2 few
CASSLHPVAGDDEQFF TGCGCCAGCAGCTTGCACCCCGTTGCGGGAGACGATGAGCAGTTCTTC TRBJ2-1 TRBD2 TRBV5-1 .
CAWSTTSGISSTDTQYF TGTGCCTGGAGTACGACTAGCGGGATATCTAGCACAGATACGCAGTATTTT TRBJ2-3 TRBD2 TRBV30 .
CATSRDLDTDTQYF TGTGCCACCAGCAGGGACTTGGACACAGATACGCAGTATTTT TRBJ2-3 . TRBV15 .
CASSLEGSGTSQTCF TGTGCCAGCAGCTTAGAAGGTAGCGGAACCTCCCAAACCTGCTTT TRBJ2-3 . TRBV7-2 .
CASRPLAASTDTQYF TGTGCCAGCAGACCACTAGCGGCTAGCACAGATACGCAGTATTTT TRBJ2-3 TRBD2 TRBV6-4 .
CASSRGGGGREETQYF TGTGCCAGCAGCCGGGGAGGGGGAGGTCGGGAAGAGACCCAGTACTTC TRBJ2-5 . TRBV5-4 .
CASSPDRLGNTIYF TGTGCCAGCAGCCCAGACAGATTAGGAAACACCATATATTTT TRBJ1-3 . TRBV5-4 .
CATSSPSGSSYNEQFF TGTGCCACCAGCAGCCCGAGCGGGAGTTCTTACAATGAGCAGTTCTTC TRBJ2-1 TRBD2 TRBV15 .
CASSYGTNNEQFF TGTGCCAGCAGCTATGGGACAAACAATGAGCAGTTCTTC TRBJ2-1 . TRBV7-8 few
CASSKLQGGYGYTF TGTGCCAGTAGTAAACTCCAGGGTGGCTATGGCTACACCTTC TRBJ1-2 . TRBV19 .
CASSYSRGGIEKLFF TGTGCCAGCAGTTACTCAAGGGGGGGGATTGAAAAACTGTTTTTT TRBJ1-4 . TRBV6-6 .
CAISDRGNYGYTF TGTGCCATCAGTGATCGGGGGAACTATGGCTACACCTTC TRBJ1-2 . TRBV10-3 .
CATSKAGGPMDTQYF TGTGCCACCAGCAAAGCGGGAGGGCCTATGGATACGCAGTATTTT TRBJ2-3 TRBD2 TRBV15 .